This TCR beta chain was captured by sequencing in a study of identifying expanded T cells in peripheral blood. Sequencing used immunoSEQ multiplex PCR; TCRdb keeps in-frame clones, though not all of them. The data show fewer than 130,000 clones, around 89% seen once. The receptor comes from a person between 18 and 70 years old in good health. The sample was blood.

The CDR3 sequence is CASSLGGTGGYGYTF. The CDR3 nucleotides are TGTGCCAGCAGCTTAGGAGGGACAGGGGGCTATGGCTACACCTTC. V gene TRBV7-2 combines with J gene TRBJ1-2, with 11 bases identical to TRBD1. This CDR3 is 15 amino acids long. V shed 1 base and J 4 bases; nucleotides not matched to a gene: 2. In germline, CDR1 is SGHTA, CDR2 FQGNSA.